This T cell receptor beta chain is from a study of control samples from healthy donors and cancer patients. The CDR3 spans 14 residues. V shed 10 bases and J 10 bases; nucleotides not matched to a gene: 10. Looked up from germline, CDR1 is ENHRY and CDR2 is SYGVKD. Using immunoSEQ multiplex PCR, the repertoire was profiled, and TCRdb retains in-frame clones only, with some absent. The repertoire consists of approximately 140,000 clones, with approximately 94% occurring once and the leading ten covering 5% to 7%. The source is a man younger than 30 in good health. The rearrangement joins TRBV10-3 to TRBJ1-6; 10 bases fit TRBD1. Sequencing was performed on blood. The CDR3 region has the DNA TGTGCCACCGCTCCGACAGGGGGCGACTCACCCCTCCACTTT. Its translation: CATAPTGGDSPLHF.